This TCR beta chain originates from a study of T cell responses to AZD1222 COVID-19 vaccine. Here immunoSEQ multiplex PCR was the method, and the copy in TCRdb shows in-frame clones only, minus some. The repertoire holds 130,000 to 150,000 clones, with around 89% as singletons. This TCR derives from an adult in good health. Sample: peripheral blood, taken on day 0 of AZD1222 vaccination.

The CDR3 is CASSLAGRFGSRVAFF. The DNA of the CDR3 is TGTGCCAGCAGCTTAGCTGGAAGGTTCGGAAGTCGGGTGGCTTTCTTT. The rearrangement links TRBV7-6 to TRBJ1-1, with no clear D. V was clipped by 0 bases and J by 11 bases, with 22 bases between them. Per germline, CDR1 SGHVS and CDR2 FNYEAQ. There are 16 residues in the CDR3.